The rows below give T cell receptor beta chains drawn from one sample of a study of cytomegalovirus exposure and HLA in healthy donors. TCRdb keeps only in-frame clones here, not all; method: immunoSEQ multiplex PCR. The table lists 130,000 to 150,000 clones, around four fifths of them singletons, with around 3% in the top ten. The sequenced sample consisted of PBMCs. The receptors shown here come from a female donor in good health and CMV-seronegative. Each CDR3 is given with its conserved first and last residue. Fields, in order: J gene, V gene, D gene, clone size, CDR3 protein, CDR3 DNA. D genes are given only for firm matches. The size entry is marked missing in some rows and otherwise reads once, few, many or a size class.

TRBJ1-2,TRBV16,.,.,CASSQSWGDYGYTF,TGTGCCAGCAGCCAATCCTGGGGGGACTATGGCTACACCTTC
TRBJ1-1,TRBV6-1,.,.,CASSEASGLWTEAFF,TGTGCCAGCAGTGAGGCTAGTGGTCTCTGGACTGAAGCTTTCTTT
TRBJ2-7,TRBV28,.,.,CASSPHDRFVYEQYF,TGTGCCAGCAGCCCCCACGACAGGTTTGTCTACGAGCAGTACTTC
TRBJ2-7,TRBV18,.,.,CASSPSRYEQYF,TGTGCCAGCTCACCATCCCGGTACGAGCAGTACTTC
TRBJ2-1,TRBV5-1,TRBD2,once,CASSPLGLAVTAAPNYNEQFF,TGCGCCAGCAGCCCCCTGGGACTAGCGGTAACTGCCGCCCCAAACTACAATGAGCAGTTCTTC
TRBJ1-2,TRBV7-2,.,.,CASSPGVSGYTF,TGTGCCAGCAGCCCAGGGGTGAGTGGCTACACCTTC
TRBJ1-3,TRBV28,.,.,CASGGTWGGNTIYF,TGTGCCAGCGGCGGGACTTGGGGTGGAAACACCATATATTTT
TRBJ1-4,TRBV10-3,TRBD1,.,CATGQGEEKLFF,TGTGCCACAGGACAGGGAGAAGAAAAACTGTTTTTT
TRBJ1-2,TRBV11-2,.,.,CASSLGRGGNYGYTF,TGTGCCAGCAGCTTAGGGAGAGGAGGGAACTATGGCTACACCTTC
TRBJ1-1,TRBV9,.,.,CASSKGGYTEAFF,TGTGCCAGCAGCAAAGGGGGATACACTGAAGCTTTCTTT
TRBJ2-6,TRBV9,TRBD1,once,CASSVGTVISGANVLTF,TGTGCCAGCAGCGTGGGGACAGTTATCTCTGGGGCCAACGTCCTGACTTTC
TRBJ1-5,TRBV28,.,.,CASSLGGALMSYSNQPQHF,TGTGCCAGCAGTTTAGGGGGGGCCCTTATGTCATATAGCAATCAGCCCCAGCATTTT
TRBJ2-3,TRBV5-6,TRBD1,.,CASSLTRGLTDTQYF,TGTGCCAGCAGCTTGACCAGGGGGCTCACAGATACGCAGTATTTT
TRBJ2-1,TRBV7-9,.,.,CASSLESSYNEQFF,TGTGCCAGCAGCTTAGAATCTAGCTACAATGAGCAGTTCTTC
TRBJ2-2,TRBV27,.,.,CASSPQGRGDTGELFF,TGTGCCAGCAGTCCCCAGGGCAGGGGCGACACCGGGGAGCTGTTTTTT
TRBJ1-5,TRBV2,.,.,CASRVEGYSNQPQHF,TGTGCCAGCAGAGTCGAGGGTTATAGCAATCAGCCCCAGCATTTT
TRBJ2-5,TRBV9,.,.,CASSVSLYQETQYF,TGTGCCAGCAGCGTCTCACTGTACCAAGAGACCCAGTACTTC
TRBJ2-1,TRBV4-1,.,.,CASRRTQDNEQFF,TGCGCCAGCAGGAGGACTCAAGACAATGAGCAGTTCTTC
TRBJ2-1,TRBV18,.,.,CASSPFIGGSNNEQFF,TGTGCCAGCTCACCTTTTATCGGGGGATCTAACAATGAGCAGTTCTTC
TRBJ1-5,TRBV30,TRBD1,few,CAWNEDRDQPQHF,TGTGCCTGGAATGAAGACAGGGATCAGCCCCAGCATTTT
TRBJ2-7,TRBV23-1,.,.,CASQGTYEQYF,TGCGCCAGCCAGGGAACCTACGAGCAGTACTTC
TRBJ1-1,TRBV5-1,.,few,CASSPGTPVPEAFF,TGCGCCAGCAGCCCCGGGACACCAGTCCCTGAAGCTTTCTTT
TRBJ2-7,TRBV18,.,.,CASSSERTEAYEQYF,TGTGCCAGCTCTTCGGAACGGACAGAAGCCTACGAGCAGTACTTC
TRBJ1-2,TRBV5-6,.,.,CASTTSLYGYTF,TGTGCCAGCACAACAAGTCTCTATGGCTACACCTTC
TRBJ2-1,TRBV15,.,few,CATSRDLERSEQFF,TGTGCCACCAGCAGAGATCTAGAAAGGAGCGAACAGTTCTTC
TRBJ2-1,TRBV7-2,.,.,CASSSLQGNEQFF,TGTGCCAGCAGCTCTCTACAGGGAAATGAGCAGTTCTTC
TRBJ2-1,TRBV7-6,.,.,CASSPTVPPTYNEQFF,TGTGCCAGCAGCCCCACAGTCCCCCCAACCTACAATGAGCAGTTCTTC
TRBJ2-7,TRBV30,.,.,CAWSVPWGLYEQYF,TGTGCCTGGTCGGTCCCCTGGGGGCTCTACGAGCAGTACTTC
TRBJ2-1,TRBV11-2,TRBD2,once,CASSFRTSGSWDEQFF,TGTGCCAGCAGCTTTAGGACTAGCGGGAGTTGGGATGAGCAGTTCTTC
TRBJ2-7,TRBV28,TRBD1,.,CATRDRVSYEQYF,TGTGCCACCCGGGACAGGGTGTCCTACGAGCAGTACTTC
TRBJ2-3,TRBV19,.,.,CASSRGQSYVDTQYF,TGTGCCAGTAGTCGGGGACAATCCTACGTAGATACGCAGTATTTT
TRBJ2-3,TRBV7-2,.,.,CASRQGSTDTQYF,TGTGCCAGCAGACAGGGTAGCACAGATACGCAGTATTTT
TRBJ1-1,TRBV5-8,.,.,CASKQQRNTEAFF,TGTGCCAGCAAACAACAGAGGAACACTGAAGCTTTCTTT
TRBJ2-7,TRBV29-1,.,.,CSVEGHTYEQYF,TGCAGCGTTGAGGGACACACCTACGAGCAGTACTTC
TRBJ2-1,TRBV28,TRBD1,.,CASSPRDSYNEQFF,TGTGCCAGCAGCCCCCGGGACAGTTACAATGAGCAGTTCTTC
TRBJ2-5,TRBV28,.,once,CASSSWFRVSQSGGETQYF,TGTGCCAGCAGTTCATGGTTCAGGGTTAGTCAGTCCGGTGGAGAGACCCAGTACTTC
TRBJ2-7,TRBV7-9,TRBD2,few,CASSSRGLAGPTYEQYF,TGTGCCAGCAGCTCCAGGGGACTAGCGGGACCGACCTACGAGCAGTACTTC
TRBJ2-6,TRBV7-8,.,.,CASSLAALGTTSSGANVLTF,TGTGCCAGCAGCTTAGCGGCGCTCGGGACAACTAGCTCTGGGGCCAACGTCCTGACTTTC
TRBJ1-1,TRBV13,.,.,CASSRPTGNTEAFF,TGTGCCAGCAGCCGTCCAACAGGGAACACTGAAGCTTTCTTT
TRBJ2-3,TRBV5-1,.,.,CASSFSGSGPTDTQYF,TGCGCCAGCAGCTTTTCGGGTAGCGGTCCCACAGATACGCAGTATTTT
TRBJ2-1,TRBV5-1,.,.,CASSSITSSYNEQFF,TGCGCCAGCAGCTCGATCACGAGCTCCTACAATGAGCAGTTCTTC
TRBJ1-3,TRBV5-6,TRBD1,.,CASSQTGIGNTIYF,TGTGCCAGCAGCCAGACAGGGATTGGAAACACCATATATTTT
TRBJ2-1,TRBV6-6,TRBD2,.,CASSYGTSVDEQFF,TGTGCCAGCAGTTACGGGACTAGCGTCGATGAGCAGTTCTTC
TRBJ2-6,TRBV6-1,.,.,CASSGGDTGANVLTF,TGTGCCAGCAGTGGAGGGGACACTGGGGCCAACGTCCTGACTTTC
TRBJ2-2,TRBV29-1,.,.,CSVDLGGGGGELFF,TGCAGCGTTGATCTAGGGGGTGGAGGCGGGGAGCTGTTTTTT
TRBJ2-2,TRBV5-4,TRBD1,.,CASRLDRKTGELFF,TGTGCCAGCAGACTGGACAGGAAGACCGGGGAGCTGTTTTTT
TRBJ2-3,TRBV19,TRBD2,.,CASNPTSLTDTQYF,TGTGCCAGTAACCCGACTAGCCTCACAGATACGCAGTATTTT
TRBJ2-1,TRBV15,TRBD2,few,CATSKVSGGANEQFF,TGTGCCACCAGCAAAGTGAGCGGGGGTGCTAATGAGCAGTTCTTC
TRBJ1-5,TRBV7-2,.,.,CASSLETGNQPQHF,TGTGCCAGCAGCTTAGAAACAGGGAATCAGCCCCAGCATTTT
TRBJ1-5,TRBV5-1,.,.,CASSSVPLKGHLRVRQPQHF,TGCGCCAGCAGCTCTGTGCCTTTAAAGGGGCACCTTCGGGTAAGGCAGCCCCAGCATTTT
TRBJ1-1,TRBV6-1,.,few,CASSAQVFFTEAFF,TGTGCCAGCAGTGCACAGGTTTTCTTCACTGAAGCTTTCTTT
TRBJ2-1,TRBV7-6,TRBD1,.,CASSLGGTALEQFF,TGTGCCAGCAGCTTAGGTGGGACAGCGCTGGAGCAGTTCTTC